In this sample, the clone carrying this T cell receptor (beta chain) turned up many times. The data were obtained in a study of spatial heterogeneity in lung cancer. Whole-study context: Within raw reads, each unique TCR and UMI combination appeared on average more than ten times.

The CDR3 is made up of 13 amino acids. Trimming cost V 3 bases and J 2 bases, with 8 bases left between them. As to time point: blood at routine non-recurrence follow-up after resection. MiXCR was run by TCRdb on the 5' RACE reads, yielding one entry per CDR3 protein. The sample lists more than 30,000 distinct CDR3 sequences, around 9.3% occurring once. The sequence was collected from a female donor with early-stage non-small cell lung cancer. Sequenced here: PBMCs, sampled at follow-up. This chain uses TRBV12-3 or TRBV12-4 with TRBJ2-7, with D perhaps TRBD2 (6 bases). CDR3 bases: TGTGCCAGCAGTTTTACGGGGGCCTACGAGCAGTACTTC. It encodes CASSFTGAYEQYF.